This T cell receptor beta chain was profiled in a study of blood T cells in healthy people across ages. Study outcomes and limitations: A roughly linear age-dependent decrease characterized TCR beta diversity per million T cells.

Germline CDR1 MNHEY, CDR2 SMNVEV (reference sequence). The CDR3 sequence is 13 residues long. Trimming pared 5 bases from V and 13 bases from J, leaving 17 bases between. The second PCR ran roughly 6 to 11 cycles with a sample-barcoded 5' primer and J-beta primers. TCRdb re-called the 5' RACE reads with MiXCR, one entry per CDR3 protein. This table holds approximately 900,000 distinct CDR3 sequences, 40% to 60% found once. Points on this clonotype: Its antigen is not known.

The V gene is TRBV27, the J gene TRBJ2-2; no firm D call. The receptor's source is a man aged 30 to 45 in good health. Input material: blood. CDR3 DNA: TGTGCCAGCAGTCCCCTTCTTAGTCTGGTGCTGTTTTTT. Translation gives CASSPLLSLVLFF.